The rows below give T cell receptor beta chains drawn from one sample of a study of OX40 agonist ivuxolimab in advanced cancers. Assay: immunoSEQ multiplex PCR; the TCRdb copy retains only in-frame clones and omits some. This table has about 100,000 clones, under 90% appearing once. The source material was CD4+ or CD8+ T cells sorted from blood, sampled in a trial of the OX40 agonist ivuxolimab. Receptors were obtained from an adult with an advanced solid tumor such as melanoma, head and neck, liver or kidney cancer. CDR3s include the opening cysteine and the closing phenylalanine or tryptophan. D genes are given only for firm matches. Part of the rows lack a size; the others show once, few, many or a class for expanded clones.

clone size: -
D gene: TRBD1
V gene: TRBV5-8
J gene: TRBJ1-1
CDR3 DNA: TGTGCCAGCAGCTTTGGACCTTCCGGCAGGGGGATGAACACTGAAGCTTTCTTT
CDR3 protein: CASSFGPSGRGMNTEAFF

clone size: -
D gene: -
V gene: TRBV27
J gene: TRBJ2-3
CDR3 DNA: TGTGCCAGCAGTTTATCGAGGGATACGCAGTATTTT
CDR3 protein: CASSLSRDTQYF

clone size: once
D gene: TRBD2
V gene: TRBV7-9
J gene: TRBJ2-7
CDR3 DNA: TGTGCCAGCAGCTGGACTAGCGGGAGACCCTCCTACGAGCAGTACTTC
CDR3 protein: CASSWTSGRPSYEQYF

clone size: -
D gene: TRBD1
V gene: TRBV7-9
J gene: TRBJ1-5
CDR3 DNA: TGTGCCAGCAGCTTAGAAGGACAGGGTTCGCCCCAGCATTTT
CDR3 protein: CASSLEGQGSPQHF

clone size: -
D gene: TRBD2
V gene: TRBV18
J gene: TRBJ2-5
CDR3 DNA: TGTGCCAGCTCACCACCGGGACTAGCGGGAGGAGTTGAGACCCAGTACTTC
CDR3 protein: CASSPPGLAGGVETQYF

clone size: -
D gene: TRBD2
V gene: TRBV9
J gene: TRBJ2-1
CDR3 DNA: TGTGCCAGCAGCGTAGCTACGGGACTAGCGGGCAATGAGCAGTTCTTC
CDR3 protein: CASSVATGLAGNEQFF

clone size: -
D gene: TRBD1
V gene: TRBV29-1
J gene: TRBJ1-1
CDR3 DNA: TGCAGCGTTGGGACAGGGGGCAATACTGAAGCTTTCTTT
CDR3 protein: CSVGTGGNTEAFF

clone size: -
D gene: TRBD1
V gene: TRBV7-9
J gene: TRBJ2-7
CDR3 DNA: TGTGCCAGCAGCTCGGGACAGGTCACCTACGAGCAGTACTTC
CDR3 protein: CASSSGQVTYEQYF

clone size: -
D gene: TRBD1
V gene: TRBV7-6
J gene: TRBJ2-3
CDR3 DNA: TGTGCCAGCAGCTTCGAGACAGGGTTCACAGATACGCAGTATTTT
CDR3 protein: CASSFETGFTDTQYF

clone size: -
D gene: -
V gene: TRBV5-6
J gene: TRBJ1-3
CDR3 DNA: TGTGCCAGCAGCTTGTTTTCTGGAAACACCATATATTTT
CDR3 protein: CASSLFSGNTIYF

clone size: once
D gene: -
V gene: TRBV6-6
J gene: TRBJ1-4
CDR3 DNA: TGTGCCAGCGGACCGGAGTCAAATGAAAAACTGTTTTTT
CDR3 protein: CASGPESNEKLFF

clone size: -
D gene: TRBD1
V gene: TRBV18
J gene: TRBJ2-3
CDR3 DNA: TGTGCCAGCTCGGGACAGGGGGCAATAGAGACAGATACGCAGTATTTT
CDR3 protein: CASSGQGAIETDTQYF

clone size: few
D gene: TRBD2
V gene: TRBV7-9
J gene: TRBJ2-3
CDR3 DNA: TGTGCCAGCACCCCTATGACCCTAGCGGGTAATTTT
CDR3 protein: CASTPMTLAGNF

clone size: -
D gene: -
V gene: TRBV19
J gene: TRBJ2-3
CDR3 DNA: TGTGCCAGTAGTCTCACTCGCGGGTTTTCCAGGACAGATACGCAGTATTTT
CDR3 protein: CASSLTRGFSRTDTQYF

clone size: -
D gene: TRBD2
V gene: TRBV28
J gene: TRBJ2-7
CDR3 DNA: TGTGCCAGCAACCGGGGATGGCTTGCAGCGGGAGCCTACGAGCAGTACTTC
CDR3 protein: CASNRGWLAAGAYEQYF

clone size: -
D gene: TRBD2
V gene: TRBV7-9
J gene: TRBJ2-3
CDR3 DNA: TGTGCCAGCAGCTCCTGGACTAGCGGGATGTCTAGCACAGATACGCAGTATTTT
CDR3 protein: CASSSWTSGMSSTDTQYF

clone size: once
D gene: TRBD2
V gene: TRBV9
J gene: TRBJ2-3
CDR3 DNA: TGTGCCAGCAGCGGTCTTAGCGGGAGGGCCGGAGATACGCAGTATTTT
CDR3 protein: CASSGLSGRAGDTQYF

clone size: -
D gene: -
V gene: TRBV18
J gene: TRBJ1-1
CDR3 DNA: TGTGCCAGCTCATACAGGGAGAACACTGAAGCTTTCTTT
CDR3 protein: CASSYRENTEAFF

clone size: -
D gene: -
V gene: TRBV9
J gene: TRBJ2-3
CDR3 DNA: TGTGCCAGCAGCAGCAGCGGAGACAGCACAGATACGCAGTATTTT
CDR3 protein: CASSSSGDSTDTQYF

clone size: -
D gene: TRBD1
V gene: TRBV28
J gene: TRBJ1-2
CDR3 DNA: TGTGCCAGCAGTTTAAGCGACAGGGATATTAGTGGCTACACCTTC
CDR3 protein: CASSLSDRDISGYTF

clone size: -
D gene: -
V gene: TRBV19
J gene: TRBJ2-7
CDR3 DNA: TGTGCCAGTAGTGCGACGGTCGGGTCCTCCTACGAGCAGTACTTC
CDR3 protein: CASSATVGSSYEQYF

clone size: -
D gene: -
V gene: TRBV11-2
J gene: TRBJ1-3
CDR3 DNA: TGTGCCAGCAGCTTAGATCGGGTGAGAAACACCATATATTTT
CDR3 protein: CASSLDRVRNTIYF

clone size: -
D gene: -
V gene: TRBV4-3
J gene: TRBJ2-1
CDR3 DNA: TGCGCCAGCAGCCAAGATTTCCTCACCAGGGATGAGCAGTTCTTC
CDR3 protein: CASSQDFLTRDEQFF

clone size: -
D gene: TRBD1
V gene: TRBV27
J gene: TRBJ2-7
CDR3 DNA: TGTGCCAGCAGTTTATCGCCGGGACAGGGGGGTACCTACGAGCAGTACTTC
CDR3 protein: CASSLSPGQGGTYEQYF

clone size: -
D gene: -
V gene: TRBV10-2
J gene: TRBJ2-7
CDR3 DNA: TGCGCCAGCAGGGAGGGGCAGACGGCCTACGAGCAGTACTTC
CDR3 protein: CASREGQTAYEQYF

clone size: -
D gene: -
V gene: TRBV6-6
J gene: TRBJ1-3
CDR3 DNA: TGTGCCAGCAGTTACCCAATGACGGACTCTGGAAACACCATATATTTT
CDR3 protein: CASSYPMTDSGNTIYF

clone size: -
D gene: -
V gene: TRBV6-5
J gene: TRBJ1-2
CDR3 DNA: TGTGCCAGCAGTACCCGGACAGCGGCAGGCGGCTACACCTTC
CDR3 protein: CASSTRTAAGGYTF

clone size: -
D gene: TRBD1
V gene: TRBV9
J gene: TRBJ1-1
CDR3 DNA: TGTGCCAGCAGCGCAAACAGGGGGCGGACTGAAGCTTTCTTT
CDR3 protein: CASSANRGRTEAFF